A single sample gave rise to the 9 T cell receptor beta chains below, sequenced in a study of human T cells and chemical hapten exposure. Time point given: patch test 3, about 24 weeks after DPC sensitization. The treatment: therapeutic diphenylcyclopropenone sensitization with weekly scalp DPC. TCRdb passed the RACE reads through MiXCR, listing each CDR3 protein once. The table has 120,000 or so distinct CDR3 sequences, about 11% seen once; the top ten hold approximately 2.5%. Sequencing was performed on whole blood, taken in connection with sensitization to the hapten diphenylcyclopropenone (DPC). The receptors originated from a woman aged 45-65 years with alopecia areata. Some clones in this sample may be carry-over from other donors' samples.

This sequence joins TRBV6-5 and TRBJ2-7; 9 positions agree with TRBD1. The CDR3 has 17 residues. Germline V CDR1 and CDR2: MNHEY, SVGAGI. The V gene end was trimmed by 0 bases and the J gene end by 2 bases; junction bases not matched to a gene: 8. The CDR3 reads CASSYSILDRGTYEQYF. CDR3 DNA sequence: TGTGCCAGCAGTTACTCGATTCTGGACAGGGGCACCTACGAGCAGTACTTC.

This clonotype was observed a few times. The CDR3 region is CSVPLGVSSTDTQYF. CDR3 nucleotides: TGCAGCGTTCCCCTGGGGGTCTCGAGCACAGATACGCAGTATTTT. The rearrangement links TRBV29-1 to TRBJ2-3; D may correspond to TRBD1 or TRBD2 (5 bases each). Trimming took 5 bases from V and 0 from J, leaving 15 bases between them. Germline CDR1 and CDR2: SQVTM and ANQGSEA. This CDR3 is 15 amino acids long.

CDR3: CASSEPGEGTDTQYF. CDR3 DNA sequence: TGTGCCAGCAGTGAACCCGGGGAAGGCACAGATACGCAGTATTTT. The chain links TRBV6-1 to TRBJ2-3; D may be TRBD2 (5 bases). V lost 2 bases and J 1 base, leaving 10 bases between the germline ends. This CDR3 contains 15 residues. The germline V gene encodes CDR1 MNHNS and CDR2 SASEGT.

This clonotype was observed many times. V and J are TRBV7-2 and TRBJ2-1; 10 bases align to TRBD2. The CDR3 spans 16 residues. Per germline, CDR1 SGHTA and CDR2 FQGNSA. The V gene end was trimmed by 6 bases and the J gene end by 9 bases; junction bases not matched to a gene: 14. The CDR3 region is CASRPAGSGGAGEQFF. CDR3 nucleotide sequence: TGTGCCAGCAGACCAGCAGGCAGCGGGGGGGCGGGTGAGCAGTTCTTC.

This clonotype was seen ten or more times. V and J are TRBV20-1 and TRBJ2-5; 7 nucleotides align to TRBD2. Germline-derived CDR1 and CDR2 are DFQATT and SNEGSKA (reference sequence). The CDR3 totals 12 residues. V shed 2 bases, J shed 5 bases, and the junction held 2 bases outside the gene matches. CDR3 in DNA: TGCAGTGCTAGACCACTAGCGGAGACCCAGTACTTC. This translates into CSARPLAETQYF.

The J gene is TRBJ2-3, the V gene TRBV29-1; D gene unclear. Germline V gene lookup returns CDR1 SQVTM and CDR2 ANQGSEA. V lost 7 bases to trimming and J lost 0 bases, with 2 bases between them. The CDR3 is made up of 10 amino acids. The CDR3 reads CSASTDTQYF. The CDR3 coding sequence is TGCAGCGCTAGCACAGATACGCAGTATTTT.

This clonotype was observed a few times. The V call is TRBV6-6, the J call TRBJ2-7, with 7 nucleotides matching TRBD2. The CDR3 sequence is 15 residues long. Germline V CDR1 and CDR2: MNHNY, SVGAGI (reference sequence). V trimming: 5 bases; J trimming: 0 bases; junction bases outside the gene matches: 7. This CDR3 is CASSVRGSNSYEQYF. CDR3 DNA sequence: TGTGCCAGCAGTGTACGCGGGAGCAACTCCTACGAGCAGTACTTC.

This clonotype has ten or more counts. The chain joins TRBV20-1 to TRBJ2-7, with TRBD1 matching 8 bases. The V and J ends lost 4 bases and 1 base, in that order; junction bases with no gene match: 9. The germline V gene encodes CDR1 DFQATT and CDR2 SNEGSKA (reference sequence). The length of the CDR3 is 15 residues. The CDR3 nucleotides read TGCAGTGCTAACATACCGGGACAGGCATCCTACGAGCAGTACTTC. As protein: CSANIPGQASYEQYF.

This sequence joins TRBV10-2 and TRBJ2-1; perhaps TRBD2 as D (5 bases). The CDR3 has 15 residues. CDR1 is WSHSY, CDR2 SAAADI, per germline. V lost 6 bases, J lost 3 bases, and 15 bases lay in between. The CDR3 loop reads CASREPSLNYNEQFF. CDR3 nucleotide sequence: TGCGCCAGCAGAGAACCTAGCCTAAACTACAATGAGCAGTTCTTC.